Listed below are T cell receptor beta chains from one sample, sequenced in a study of blood T cell repertoires in COVID-19. Produced via immunoSEQ multiplex PCR; TCRdb's table is partial and in-frame only. The top ten clones hold almost 4% of a sample with under 250,000 clones, 85% to 90% of them seen once. The sequenced sample was PBMCs or T cells enriched from blood (not recorded which). The receptors here all came from a woman aged 25 to 45 with acute COVID-19. Each CDR3 is given with its conserved first and last residue. The order of the fields is V gene, J gene, clone size, D gene, CDR3 DNA, CDR3 protein. The D gene is left open where the match is weak. Clone size is shown for a subset of rows, as once, few, many or a class of expanded clone.

TRBV2	TRBJ2-5	few	TRBD2	TGTGCCAGCCAGACTAGCGGGGGTTTGCAAGAGACCCAGTACTTC	CASQTSGGLQETQYF
TRBV6-5	TRBJ1-6	-	TRBD1	TGTGCCAGCAGTTACCTACAGGGGGCGAATAATTCACCCCTCCACTTT	CASSYLQGANNSPLHF
TRBV30	TRBJ2-7	-	-	TGTGCCTGGAGTGTACGGGGAGACGAGCAGTACTTC	CAWSVRGDEQYF
TRBV19	TRBJ1-4	-	-	TGTGCCAGTAGTAGACGGACAGACTCTAATGAAAAACTGTTTTTT	CASSRRTDSNEKLFF
TRBV15	TRBJ2-7	-	-	TGTGCCACCAGCAGAGCAACAGGGAATTTCTACGAGCAGTACTTC	CATSRATGNFYEQYF
TRBV10-3	TRBJ1-1	-	-	TGTGCCATCAGTTTACAGGGGAACACTGAAGCTTTCTTT	CAISLQGNTEAFF
TRBV19	TRBJ1-5	-	TRBD1	TGTGCCAGCCTGGGGGACAGTTATAGCAATCAGCCCCAGCATTTT	CASLGDSYSNQPQHF
TRBV5-4	TRBJ1-4	-	-	TGTGCCAGCAGCCCCTACGGTGCAACTAATGAAAAACTGTTTTTT	CASSPYGATNEKLFF
TRBV19	TRBJ1-1	-	-	TGTGCCAGTAGTAAAGGAGGGCAGATGAACACTGAAGCTTTCTTT	CASSKGGQMNTEAFF
TRBV12-2	TRBJ2-2	-	-	TGTGCAAGTCGCTTAGCCCAGCCCGGACACTACACCGGGGAGCTGTTTTTT	CASRLAQPGHYTGELFF
TRBV2	TRBJ2-5	-	TRBD2	TGTGCCAGCCTTATTGGGGGGGGAGAGACCCAGTACTTC	CASLIGGGETQYF
TRBV7-2	TRBJ2-7	-	-	TGTGCCAGCAGCTTTTATCTCAGGGACTACGAGCAGTACTTC	CASSFYLRDYEQYF
TRBV7-8	TRBJ2-3	-	TRBD1	TGTGCCAGTAACAGGGGGCTCGGCACAGATACGCAGTATTTT	CASNRGLGTDTQYF
TRBV9	TRBJ1-1	-	-	TGTGCCAGCAGCGTATCGTGGGGCATGAACACTGAAGCTTTCTTT	CASSVSWGMNTEAFF
TRBV11-2	TRBJ1-6	-	-	TGTGCCAGCACCAAGACTAAACGAGGCTCCTATAATTCACCCCTCCACTTT	CASTKTKRGSYNSPLHF
TRBV21-1	TRBJ2-7	few	-	TGTGCCAGCAGCAAAGGTTTGGGCATTAAAGGCTACGAGCAGTACTTC	CASSKGLGIKGYEQYF
TRBV11-2	TRBJ2-5	-	-	TGTGCCAGCAGCATCAACCAGGAGACCCAGTACTTC	CASSINQETQYF
TRBV5-6	TRBJ1-5	-	-	TGTGCCAGCAGTCAACAGGGCCTGACTGGGGTTCAGCCCCAGCATTTT	CASSQQGLTGVQPQHF